This T cell receptor (beta chain) was profiled in a study of cytomegalovirus exposure and HLA in healthy donors. Study-wide points: Analysis performed later found under 20,000 TCR beta sequences associated with HLA alleles at 0.05 false discovery rate. Later analysis associated a missense DCLRE1C variant with TCR beta V- and J-gene trimming.

Points on this clone: Antigen: not known.

CDR3 size: 15 residues. V shed 0 bases and J shed 5 bases, with 11 bases lying between them. Germline V gene lookup returns CDR1 SGHAT and CDR2 FQNNGV. Primers included in the PCR were 60 Vbeta and 13 Jbeta primers. Assay: immunoSEQ multiplex PCR; the TCRdb copy retains only in-frame clones and omits some. The sample lists more than 150,000 clones, approximately 86% occurring once. The sequence was collected from a woman in her forties or fifties in good health and CMV-seropositive. The chain carries TRBV11-2 and TRBJ1-5; tentatively, D is TRBD1 (6 bases). Sequencing was done on a sample of PBMCs. In DNA, the CDR3 is TGTGCCAGCAGCTTAGAACAGGGTCCCCATCAGCCCCAGCATTTT. This sequence encodes CASSLEQGPHQPQHF.